The sequence of this T cell receptor beta chain was determined in a study of OX40 agonist ivuxolimab in advanced cancers. The wider study: The dose of intravenous ivuxolimab that patients received every 2 weeks ranged from 0.01 to 10 mg/kg. Treatment received earlier with anti-PD-1, anti-PD-L1 or anti-CTLA-4 agents was allowed, and 40% had some.

Clones were sequenced by immunoSEQ multiplex PCR, and TCRdb holds only the in-frame ones, with some missing. Of 70,000 or so clones listed, almost 90% are singletons. This clone was detected once. The antigen is undetermined. Study-wide results and limits: Some nonresponders also had low normalized T-cell clonal expansion.

The length of the CDR3 is 16 residues. Trimming removed 7 bases from V and 4 bases from J; junction bases left unmatched: 13. Blood got drawn at baseline, again on cycle 4 day 1, and then on cycle 7 day 1. The input for sequencing was CD4+ or CD8+ T cells sorted from blood, taken in a trial of the OX40 agonist ivuxolimab. The source of this sequence is an adult with an advanced solid tumor such as melanoma, head and neck, liver or kidney cancer. The chain employs TRBV23-1 and TRBJ1-3; 7 bases align to TRBD1. TRBV23-1 is given ORF status, its function remaining uncertain. CDR3 residues: CASTGRRAGGGNTIYF. In nucleotides, the CDR3 is TGCGCCAGCACCGGGCGGCGGGCAGGGGGGGGAAACACCATATATTTT.